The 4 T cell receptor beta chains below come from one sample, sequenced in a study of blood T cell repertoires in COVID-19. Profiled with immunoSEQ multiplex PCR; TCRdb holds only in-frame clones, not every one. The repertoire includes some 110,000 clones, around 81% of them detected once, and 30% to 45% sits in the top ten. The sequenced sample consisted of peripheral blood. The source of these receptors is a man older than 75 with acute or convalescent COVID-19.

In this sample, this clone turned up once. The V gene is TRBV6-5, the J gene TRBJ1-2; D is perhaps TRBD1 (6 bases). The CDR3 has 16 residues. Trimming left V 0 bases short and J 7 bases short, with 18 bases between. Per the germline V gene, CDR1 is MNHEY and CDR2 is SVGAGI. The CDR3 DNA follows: TGTGCCAGCAGTTACTCGTGGGGGCGCCCCGGAAGTGGCTACACCTTC. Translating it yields CASSYSWGRPGSGYTF.

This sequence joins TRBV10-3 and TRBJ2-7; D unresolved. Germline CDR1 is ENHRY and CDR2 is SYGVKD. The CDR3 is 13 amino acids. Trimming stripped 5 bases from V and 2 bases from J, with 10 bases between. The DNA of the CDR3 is TGTGCCATCAGTCCCTACCTACCCTACGAGCAGTACTTC. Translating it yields CAISPYLPYEQYF.

The CDR3 bases are TGTGCCAGCAGCTTGGAATACGTGGGGCGAACAGATACGCAGTATTTT. Its translation: CASSLEYVGRTDTQYF. This sequence joins TRBV5-6 and TRBJ2-3; TRBD1 might be the D (5 bases). V dropped 0 bases and J dropped 3 bases, with 14 bases sitting between them. CDR1 is SGHDT and CDR2 is YYEEEE in the germline V gene. The CDR3 spans 16 residues.

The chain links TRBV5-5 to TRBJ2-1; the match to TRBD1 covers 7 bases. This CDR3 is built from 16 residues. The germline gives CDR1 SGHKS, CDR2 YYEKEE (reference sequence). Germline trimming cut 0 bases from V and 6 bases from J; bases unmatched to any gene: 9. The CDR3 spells CASSLVGTVKSNEQFF. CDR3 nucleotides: TGTGCCAGCAGCTTGGTGGGGACAGTTAAAAGCAATGAGCAGTTCTTC. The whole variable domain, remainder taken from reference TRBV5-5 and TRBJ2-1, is DAGVTQSPTHLIKTRGQQVTLRCSPISGHKSVSWYQQVLGQGPQFIFQYYEKEERGRGNFPDRFSARQFPNYSSELNVNALLLGDSALYLCASSLVGTVKSNEQFFGPGTRLTVL.